Sequencing of this T cell receptor (beta chain) was carried out in a study of OX40 agonist ivuxolimab in advanced cancers. Study-level information: Partial responses occurred in three patients (one hepatocellular carcinoma, two cutaneous melanoma).

It was autoimmune disease history or systemic immunosuppression that excluded patients. Germline V gives CDR1 MGHRA, CDR2 YSYEKL. Trimming at V came to 3 bases and at J to 2 bases, leaving 0 bases not matched to a gene. The CDR3 spans 14 residues. The table came from immunoSEQ multiplex PCR; TCRdb's copy has only in-frame clones and leaves some out. The data show fewer than 95,000 clones, just under 90% seen once. This sequence originates from an adult with an advanced solid tumor such as melanoma, head and neck, liver or kidney cancer. Sequencing used CD4+ or CD8+ T cells sorted from blood, obtained in a trial of the OX40 agonist ivuxolimab. The chain links TRBV4-1 to TRBJ1-5; the match to TRBD1 covers 8 bases. CDR3: CASSQTGGNQPQHF. For the CDR3, the DNA is TGCGCCAGCAGCCAGACAGGGGGCAATCAGCCCCAGCATTTT.